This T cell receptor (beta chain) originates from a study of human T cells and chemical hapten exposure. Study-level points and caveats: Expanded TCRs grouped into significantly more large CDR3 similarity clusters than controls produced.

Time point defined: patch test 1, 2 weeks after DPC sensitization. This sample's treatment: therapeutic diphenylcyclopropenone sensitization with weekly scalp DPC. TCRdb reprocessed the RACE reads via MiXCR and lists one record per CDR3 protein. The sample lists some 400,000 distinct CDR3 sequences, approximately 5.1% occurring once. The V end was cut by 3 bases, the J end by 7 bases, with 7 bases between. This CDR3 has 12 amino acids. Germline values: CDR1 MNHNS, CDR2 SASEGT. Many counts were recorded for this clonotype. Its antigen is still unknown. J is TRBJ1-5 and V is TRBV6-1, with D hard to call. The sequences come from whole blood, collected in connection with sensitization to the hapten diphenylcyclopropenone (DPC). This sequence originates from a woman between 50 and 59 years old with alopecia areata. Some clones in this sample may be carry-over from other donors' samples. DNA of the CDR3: TGTGCCAGCAGTGACGGGGTACAGCCCCAGCATTTT. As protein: CASSDGVQPQHF.